The entry below describes one T cell receptor beta chain. No antigen is known for it. The entry originates in a study of radiotherapy plus CTLA-4 blockade in lung cancer. In the study overall: Patients showed objective responses in roughly 18% of cases, and disease control was achieved by about 31%.

The ends were cut back, 2 bases at V and 3 bases at J, with 13 bases in the middle. This CDR3 contains 15 residues. Germline V gene data show CDR1 as LNHDA and CDR2 as SQIVND (reference sequence). Overall study results and limits: Some TCR clones had been derived from tumors. These clones expanded in peripheral blood after radiotherapy plus ipilimumab.

Sequencing used immunoSEQ multiplex PCR; TCRdb keeps in-frame clones, though not all of them. This sample has 45,000 to 55,000 clones, with 65% to 85% found just once. The clonotype was recovered from a human donor with non-small cell lung cancer who had a partial response to radiotherapy plus ipilimumab. The sequenced sample was peripheral blood, obtained from a patient treated with radiotherapy plus ipilimumab. V gene TRBV19 combines with J gene TRBJ2-5; maybe TRBD1 (5 bases). In DNA, the CDR3 is TGTGCCAGTAGTATAAGGGGAAGCAGGGAAGAGACCCAGTACTTC. Its translation: CASSIRGSREETQYF. Together with reference TRBV19 and TRBJ2-5, the CDR3 gives the full variable domain: DGGITQSPKYLFRKEGQNVTLSCEQNLNHDAMYWYRQDPGQGLRLIYYSQIVNDFQKGDIAEGYSVSREKKESFPLTVTSAQKNPTAFYLCASSIRGSREETQYFGPGTRLLVL.